This T cell receptor (beta chain) was identified in a study of T cell repertoires in cytomegalovirus infection. Overall study context: CMV infection together with matching HLA type was indicated by public TCR beta signatures. General study findings and limits: The cumulative frequency of public TCR beta families distinguished individuals who carried CMV together with the relevant HLA. The ex vivo response was dominated by HLA-C-restricted CMV-specific TCR beta clonotypes.

Germline V CDR1 and CDR2: MDHEN, SYDVKM. V lost 6 bases, J lost 0 bases, and 17 bases lay in between. The CDR3 totals 16 residues. This clonotype was observed at least ten times. Its specificity is unknown. TCRdb re-called the reads through MiXCR, storing one row per CDR3 protein. This sample yields 150,000 to 200,000 distinct CDR3 sequences, of which 13% to 15% are seen a single time; 20% to 30% belongs to the top ten. The rearrangement joins TRBV28 to TRBJ1-2; a weak D match, TRBD1 (6 bases). Material for sequencing was PBMCs. This clonotype was sampled from a human donor in good health (CMV status not recorded). Some clones in this sample may be carry-over from other donors' samples. Here the CDR3 DNA reads TGTGCCAGCAGACCCTGGACAGCCTCGTCTAACTATGGCTACACCTTC. This encodes CASRPWTASSNYGYTF.